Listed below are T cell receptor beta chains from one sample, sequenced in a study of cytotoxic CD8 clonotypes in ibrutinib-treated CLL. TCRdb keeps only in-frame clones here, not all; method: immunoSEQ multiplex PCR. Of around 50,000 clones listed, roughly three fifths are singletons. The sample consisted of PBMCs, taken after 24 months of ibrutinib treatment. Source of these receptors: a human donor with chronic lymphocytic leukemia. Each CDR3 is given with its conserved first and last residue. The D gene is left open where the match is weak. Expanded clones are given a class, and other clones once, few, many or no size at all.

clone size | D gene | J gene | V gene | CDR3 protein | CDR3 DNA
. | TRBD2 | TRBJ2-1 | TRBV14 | CASSQVPTSGVSYNEQFF | TGTGCCAGCAGCCAAGTCCCGACTAGCGGGGTCTCCTACAATGAGCAGTTCTTC
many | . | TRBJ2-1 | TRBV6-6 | CASAGRGYNEQFF | TGTGCCAGCGCAGGCAGGGGCTACAATGAGCAGTTCTTC
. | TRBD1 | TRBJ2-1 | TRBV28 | CASILTGANNEQFF | TGTGCCAGCATCCTGACAGGGGCTAACAATGAGCAGTTCTTC
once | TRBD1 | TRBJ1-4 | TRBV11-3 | CASSSRDREIELEKLFF | TGTGCCAGCAGCTCCCGGGACAGGGAGATCGAATTGGAAAAACTGTTTTTT
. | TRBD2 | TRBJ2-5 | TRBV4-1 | CASSQDWGAGGLETQYF | TGCGCCAGCAGCCAAGATTGGGGCGCGGGGGGGCTAGAGACCCAGTACTTC
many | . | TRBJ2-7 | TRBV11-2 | CASSTLGDSPKLEQYF | TGTGCCAGCAGCACCTTGGGGGACTCCCCTAAGTTGGAGCAGTACTTC
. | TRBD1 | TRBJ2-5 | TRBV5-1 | CASSSKGAGTQYF | TGCGCCAGCAGCTCGAAGGGGGCCGGGACCCAGTACTTC
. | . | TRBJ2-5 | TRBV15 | CATSRDRLRTQYF | TGTGCCACCAGCAGAGACCGCTTGAGGACCCAGTACTTC
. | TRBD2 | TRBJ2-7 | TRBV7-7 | CASSPSAGGYEQYF | TGTGCCAGCAGCCCCTCCGCGGGAGGGTACGAGCAGTACTTC
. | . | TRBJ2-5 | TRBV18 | CASSPGAGETQYF | TGTGCCAGCTCACCTGGGGCCGGGGAGACCCAGTACTTC
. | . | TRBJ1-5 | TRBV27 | CASSLSNNQPQHF | TGTGCCAGCAGTTTATCGAACAATCAGCCCCAGCATTTT
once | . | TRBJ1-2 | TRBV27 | CASSLSTGIGVYGYTF | TGTGCCAGCAGTTTATCTACAGGGATCGGAGTGTATGGCTACACCTTC
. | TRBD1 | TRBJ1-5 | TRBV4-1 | CASSQWGQGNQPQHF | TGCGCCAGCAGCCAATGGGGACAGGGAAATCAGCCCCAGCATTTT
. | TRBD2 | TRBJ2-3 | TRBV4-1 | CASSRLAGGGADTQYF | TGCGCCAGCAGCCGACTAGCGGGGGGAGGCGCAGATACGCAGTATTTT
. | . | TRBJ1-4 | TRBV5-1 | CASSRTLGEKLFF | TGCGCCAGCAGCCGCACTCTGGGAGAAAAACTGTTTTTT
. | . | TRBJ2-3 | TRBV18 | CASSPAAASVTDTQYF | TGTGCCAGCTCACCAGCAGCGGCCAGTGTCACAGATACGCAGTATTTT
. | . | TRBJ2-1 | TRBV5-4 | CASSRTYGSSEQFF | TGTGCCAGCAGCCGGACTTACGGGAGTAGTGAGCAGTTCTTC
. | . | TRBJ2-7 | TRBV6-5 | CASSPSSAYEQYF | TGTGCCAGCAGCCCTAGTAGTGCCTACGAGCAGTACTTC
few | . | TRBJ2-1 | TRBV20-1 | CSARANEQFF | TGCAGTGCTAGGGCCAATGAGCAGTTCTTC
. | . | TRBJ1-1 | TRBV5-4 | CASSFPHTEAFF | TGTGCCAGCAGCTTCCCGCACACTGAAGCTTTCTTT
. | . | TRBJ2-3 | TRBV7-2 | CASSLGNADTQYF | TGTGCCAGCAGCTTGGGAAATGCGGATACGCAGTATTTT
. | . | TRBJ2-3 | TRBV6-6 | CASSHKTDTQYF | TGTGCCAGCAGCCACAAGACAGATACGCAGTATTTT
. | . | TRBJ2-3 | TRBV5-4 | CASSLMGGTDTQYF | TGTGCCAGCAGCTTAATGGGCGGCACAGATACGCAGTATTTT
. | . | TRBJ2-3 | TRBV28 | CASSSPWMGTDTQYF | TGTGCCAGCAGTTCGCCTTGGATGGGCACAGATACGCAGTATTTT
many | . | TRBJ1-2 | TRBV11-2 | CASSLGIRGYTF | TGTGCCAGCAGCTTGGGGATCCGTGGCTACACCTTC
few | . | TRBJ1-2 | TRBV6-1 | CASSDTGSPLRDYGYTF | TGTGCCAGCAGTGATACAGGATCTCCTCTCAGAGATTATGGCTACACCTTC
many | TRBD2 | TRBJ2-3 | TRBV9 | CASSAQLGLAGRDTQYF | TGTGCCAGCAGCGCCCAGCTGGGACTAGCGGGACGGGATACGCAGTATTTT
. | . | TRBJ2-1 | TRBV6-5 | CASSYLGLGSYNEQFF | TGTGCCAGCAGTTACTTGGGGCTCGGGTCCTACAATGAGCAGTTCTTC
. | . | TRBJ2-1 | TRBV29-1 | CSVGKLASPQDEQFF | TGCAGCGTTGGGAAACTAGCTAGCCCCCAGGATGAGCAGTTCTTC
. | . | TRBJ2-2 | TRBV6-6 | CASSSRTANTGELFF | TGTGCCAGCAGTTCGCGCACAGCCAACACCGGGGAGCTGTTTTTT
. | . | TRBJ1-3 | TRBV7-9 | CASSLARGALGNTIYF | TGTGCCAGCAGCTTAGCGCGGGGGGCGCTTGGAAACACCATATATTTT